These 16 T cell receptor beta chains share one sample of origin, sequenced in a study of T-cell reconstitution after alpha-beta-depleted transplantation in children. Unique molecular identifiers were incorporated into the prepared TCRbeta library. TCRdb reanalysed the PCR reads using MiXCR and keeps one entry per CDR3 protein. The sample carries more than 400,000 distinct CDR3 sequences, 43% recorded once. Sequencing was performed on PBMCs, taken before TCRalphabeta/CD19-depleted stem cell transplant. The receptors were sampled from a girl aged 2-10 years with aplastic anemia, due to receive a stem cell transplant.

This clonotype has a single count. V is TRBV21-1 and J is TRBJ2-5. TRBV21-1 represents a pseudogene. The CDR3 is made up of 12 amino acids. The CDR3 DNA reads as TGTGCCAGCAGAAAGGACGGAGAGACCCAGTACTTC. Protein sequence: CASRKDGETQYF.

This chain connects TRBV20-1 to TRBJ1-5, with D tentatively TRBD1 (6 bases). This CDR3 comprises 15 residues. Trimming shortened V by 6 bases and J by 7 bases, and 22 bases separated the two germline ends. The germline V gene encodes CDR1 DFQATT and CDR2 SNEGSKA (reference sequence). CDR3 coding DNA: TGCAGTGCCATAGAACTACAGGGAGCCTCGCAGCCCCAGCATTTT. Its protein is CSAIELQGASQPQHF.

The sample holds many counts of this clonotype. The chain recombines TRBV5-1 with TRBJ1-2; tentative D call: TRBD1 (5 bases). Germline V gene data show CDR1 as SGHRS and CDR2 as YFSETQ. The V end was cut by 0 bases, the J end by 7 bases, with 16 bases between. CDR3 length: 15 amino acids. CDR3: CASSLAASQGAGYTF. In DNA, the CDR3 is TGCGCCAGCAGCTTGGCGGCGTCCCAGGGTGCTGGCTACACCTTC.

This chain links TRBV5-1 with TRBJ2-5, with D possibly being TRBD2 (6 bases). The ends were cut back, 4 bases at V and 3 bases at J, with 13 bases in the middle. CDR3 length: 14 amino acids. The germline V gene encodes CDR1 SGHRS and CDR2 YFSETQ. CDR3 loop: CASSPGTPKETQYF. CDR3 coding DNA: TGCGCCAGCAGCCCCGGGACTCCGAAAGAGACCCAGTACTTC.

The V call is TRBV12-3 or TRBV12-4, the J call TRBJ1-1, with no clear D. Trimming took off 6 bases at V and 8 bases at J, with 19 bases between the two ends. The CDR3 covers 14 residues. Here the CDR3 reads CASRVSRNRAEAFF. Here the CDR3 DNA reads TGTGCCAGCAGGGTTAGTAGGAACCGGGCCGAAGCTTTCTTT.

This chain links TRBV3-1 with TRBJ2-5; TRBD1 agrees at 8 bases. The V segment lost 2 bases and the J segment 3 bases; nucleotides outside the gene matches: 8. From germline, CDR1 is LGHDT and CDR2 YNNKEL (reference sequence). CDR3 length: 16 amino acids. The CDR3 DNA sequence: TGTGCCAGCAGCCAAAGGACAGGGCTGAAAGAAGAGACCCAGTACTTC. Its protein product is CASSQRTGLKEETQYF.

This clonotype occurred many times. The chain carries TRBV7-2 and TRBJ2-4, with 8 bases lining up with TRBD2. The CDR3 runs 16 residues. V gave up 3 bases and J gave up 1 base; unmatched junction bases: 5. Germline loops: CDR1 SGHTA, CDR2 FQGNSA. CDR3 loop: CASSFLAGGAKNIQYF. The CDR3 coding sequence is TGTGCCAGCAGCTTCCTAGCGGGTGGGGCCAAAAACATTCAGTACTTC.

The sample holds a few counts of this clonotype. This rearrangement joins TRBV20-1 to TRBJ1-1; 10 nucleotides match TRBD1. The length of the CDR3 is 15 residues. J gave up 3 bases and V 2 bases, and 6 bases lay outside the gene matches. Germline V CDR1 and CDR2: DFQATT, SNEGSKA (reference sequence). The CDR3 protein is CSARPRGQGDTEAFF. DNA of the CDR3: TGCAGTGCTAGACCCCGCGGACAGGGGGACACTGAAGCTTTCTTT.

This clonotype was detected many times. This rearrangement joins TRBV14 to TRBJ1-1, with D possibly matching TRBD1 (6 bases). V was trimmed by 4 bases and J by 10 bases, leaving 16 bases between them. Per germline, CDR1 SGHDN and CDR2 FVKESK. The CDR3 consists of 13 residues. The CDR3 region is CASSRQGFAVAFF. DNA for the CDR3: TGTGCCAGCAGCCGTCAGGGGTTCGCGGTAGCTTTCTTT.

This clonotype was counted only a few times. This chain uses TRBV5-1 with TRBJ2-5; 9 bases map to TRBD2. The germline V gene encodes CDR1 SGHRS and CDR2 YFSETQ. This CDR3 contains 14 residues. V trimming: 4 bases; J trimming: 4 bases; junction bases outside the gene matches: 5. CDR3 nucleotides: TGCGCCAGCAGCGCGGGGGGGGGCGCAGAGACCCAGTACTTC. As protein: CASSAGGGAETQYF.

This chain joins TRBV20-1 and TRBJ2-1; 13 bases match TRBD2. There are 16 residues in the CDR3. Germline V gives CDR1 DFQATT, CDR2 SNEGSKA (reference sequence). V dropped 3 bases and J dropped 5; count of bases not matched to a gene: 7. The CDR3 sequence: CSARGLAGTQNNEQFF. DNA for the CDR3: TGCAGTGCTAGGGGACTAGCGGGAACCCAAAACAATGAGCAGTTCTTC.

At least ten counts were recorded for this clonotype. J is TRBJ2-7 and V is TRBV7-9; tentatively, D is TRBD1 (6 bases). The CDR3 covers 14 residues. Germline V gives CDR1 SEHNR, CDR2 FQNEAQ (reference sequence). V lost 1 base to trimming and J lost 0 bases, with 7 bases between them. This CDR3 is CASSLGTDSYEQYF. The CDR3 DNA reads as TGTGCCAGCAGCTTAGGGACAGACTCCTACGAGCAGTACTTC.

In this sample, this clonotype turned up many times. This chain links TRBV4-3 with TRBJ2-1; 9 nucleotides line up with TRBD1. The CDR3 runs 16 residues. J lost 13 bases, V lost 5 bases, and 18 bases had no gene match. Germline assignment: CDR1 LGHNA and CDR2 YSLEER. This CDR3 is CASSEAAGTGLSDQFF. The CDR3 nucleotides are TGCGCCAGCAGCGAAGCGGCCGGGACAGGGCTAAGTGATCAGTTCTTC.

V is TRBV20-1 and J is TRBJ1-1; D gene uncertain. CDR1 and CDR2 from the germline V gene are DFQATT and SNEGSKA (reference sequence). CDR3 length: 13 amino acids. The V end was cut by 0 bases, the J end by 6 bases, with 11 bases between. CDR3 nucleotides: TGCAGTGCTAGAGATAGAGGGAGGGCTGAAGCTTTCTTT. Its protein is CSARDRGRAEAFF.

This chain uses TRBV20-1 with TRBJ2-5; tentative D call: TRBD1 (6 bases). V was clipped by 5 bases and J by 5 bases, with 24 bases between them. The CDR3 is made up of 16 amino acids. Germline V CDR1 and CDR2: DFQATT, SNEGSKA (reference sequence). The CDR3 is CSAGVLQGRLKETQYF. CDR3 nucleotide sequence: TGCAGTGCTGGTGTGCTACAGGGAAGATTGAAGGAGACCCAGTACTTC.

Ten or more counts support this clonotype. This chain joins TRBV6-1 and TRBJ2-3, with TRBD2 identical over 10 bases. Per the germline V gene, CDR1 is MNHNS and CDR2 is SASEGT. The V and J ends lost 8 bases and 6 bases, in that order; junction bases with no gene match: 5. The CDR3 loop spans 13 amino acids. CDR3 sequence (DNA): TGTGCCAGCTTCTCTAGCGGGAGTGATACGCAGTATTTT. Translating it yields CASFSSGSDTQYF.